This T cell receptor beta chain was documented in a study of OX40 agonist ivuxolimab in advanced cancers. Profiling relied on immunoSEQ multiplex PCR, and the TCRdb table lists in-frame clones only, not all of them. Among around 63,000 clones listed, about nine tenths were seen once. Blood got drawn at baseline, again on cycle 4 day 1, and then on cycle 7 day 1. Germline V gene sequence: CDR1 MNHEY, CDR2 SVGAGI. V was clipped by 5 bases and J by 6 bases, with 11 bases between them. The CDR3 contains 13 residues. The receptor's source is an adult with an advanced solid tumor such as melanoma, head and neck, liver or kidney cancer. This chain uses TRBV6-5 with TRBJ1-5; a weak D match, TRBD1 (5 bases). Sequenced here: CD4+ or CD8+ T cells sorted from blood, sampled in a trial of the OX40 agonist ivuxolimab. CDR3 in amino acids: CASSGAGSQPQHF. CDR3 nucleotides: TGTGCCAGCAGTGGAGCAGGGAGTCAGCCCCAGCATTTT.